These 11 T cell receptor beta chains were all obtained from the same sample, sequenced in a study of OX40 agonist ivuxolimab in advanced cancers. Profiled with immunoSEQ multiplex PCR; TCRdb holds only in-frame clones, not every one. The table lists under 25,000 clones, over 75% of them singletons. The starting material was CD4+ or CD8+ T cells sorted from blood, obtained in a trial of the OX40 agonist ivuxolimab. These TCRs come from an adult with an advanced solid tumor such as melanoma, head and neck, liver or kidney cancer.

CDR3 in amino acids: CAWSGVNEKLFF. For the CDR3, the DNA is TGTGCCTGGAGTGGGGTAAATGAAAAACTGTTTTTT. The chain employs TRBV30 and TRBJ1-4; D is undetermined. Germline V gene lookup returns CDR1 GTSNPN and CDR2 SVGIG (reference sequence). This CDR3 has 12 amino acids. V was trimmed by 1 base and J by 5 bases, leaving 5 bases between them. The variable domain in full, completed from reference TRBV30 and TRBJ1-4, reads SQTIHQWPATLVQPVGSPLSLECTVEGTSNPNLYWYRQAAGRGLQLLFYSVGIGQISSEVPQNLSASRPQDRQFILSSKKLLLSDSGFYLCAWSGVNEKLFFGSGTQLSVL.

This clone was counted between two and nine times. The chain combines TRBV5-1 with TRBJ2-3; 7 bases fit TRBD2. V lost 4 bases, J lost 2 bases, and 4 bases stayed unmatched. CDR1 is SGHRS, CDR2 YFSETQ, per germline. The CDR3 spans 14 residues. In DNA form, the CDR3 reads TGCGCCAGCAGCCCGGGGGGAATCACAGATACGCAGTATTTT. It codes for CASSPGGITDTQYF.

The rearrangement uses TRBV28 and TRBJ2-7; 10 bases fit TRBD2. Losses at the gene ends were 4 bases for V and 0 bases for J; bases not matched to a gene: 12. Germline CDR1 and CDR2: MDHEN and SYDVKM. The CDR3 has 18 residues. CDR3 in amino acids: CASSYSTSGPISSYEQYF. CDR3 bases: TGTGCCAGCAGTTACTCGACTAGCGGGCCGATAAGCTCCTACGAGCAGTACTTC.

The V and J genes are TRBV6-5 and TRBJ1-6; TRBD1 matches 7 bases. With 0 bases clipped from V and 4 bases from J, the junction kept 3 bases outside the gene matches. CDR1 and CDR2 (germline): MNHEY, SVGAGI. CDR3 size: 16 residues. CDR3: CASSYSGTAYNSPLHF. DNA of the CDR3: TGTGCCAGCAGTTACTCTGGGACAGCATATAATTCACCCCTCCACTTT.

The chain links TRBV4-2 to TRBJ2-7, with 9 nucleotides matching TRBD2. This CDR3 comprises 15 residues. The germline V gene has CDR1 LGHNA and CDR2 YNFKEQ. The J segment lost 2 bases and the V segment lost 0 bases, leaving 2 bases of the junction unmatched. CDR3 coding DNA: TGTGCCAGCAGCCAAGAGACTAGCGGTCCCTACGAGCAGTACTTC. This encodes CASSQETSGPYEQYF.

A single count supports this clone. V is TRBV2 and J is TRBJ1-5; no firm D call. CDR1 and CDR2 (germline): SNHLY, FYNNEI. V lost 7 bases and J 3 bases, leaving 10 bases between the germline ends. The CDR3 loop spans 13 amino acids. The DNA for the CDR3 is TGTGCCAGCATCGACGAATACAATCAGCCCCAGCATTTT. It translates to CASIDEYNQPQHF.

In its sample, this clone was seen a few times. The chain joins TRBV7-3 to TRBJ2-3; TRBD2 aligns across 9 bases. Germline V gene sequence: CDR1 SGHTA, CDR2 FQGTGA. V gave up 2 bases and J gave up 7 bases; unmatched junction bases: 10. The CDR3 has 16 residues. CDR3 DNA sequence: TGTGCCAGCAGCTTAGAGTTTAGCGGGAGCCCGTATACGCAGTATTTT. This encodes CASSLEFSGSPYTQYF.

The CDR3: CASSKEGRGRENYGYTF. The CDR3 nucleotides read TGTGCCAGCAGCAAAGAGGGCAGGGGGCGCGAGAACTATGGCTACACCTTC. The rearrangement joins TRBV21-1 to TRBJ1-2; TRBD1 is the table's D call, not checked against the DNA. TRBV21-1 counts as a pseudogene. This CDR3 has 17 amino acids.

The chain couples TRBV5-1 to TRBJ2-1, with TRBD2 matching 9 bases. The ends lost 2 bases at V and 0 bases at J; junction bases unmatched: 9. CDR3 size: 18 residues. CDR1 and CDR2 from the germline V gene are SGHRS and YFSETQ. The CDR3 here is CASSFVTSGPSSYNEQFF. CDR3 in DNA: TGCGCCAGCAGCTTTGTTACTAGCGGGCCAAGCTCCTACAATGAGCAGTTCTTC. The variable domain in full, completed from reference TRBV5-1 and TRBJ2-1, reads KAGVTQTPRYLIKTRGQQVTLSCSPISGHRSVSWYQQTPGQGLQFLFEYFSETQRNKGNFPGRFSGRQFSNSRSEMNVSTLELGDSALYLCASSFVTSGPSSYNEQFFGPGTRLTVL.

V and J are TRBV7-9 and TRBJ2-1, with a possible D match to TRBD1 (6 bases). V was pared by 3 bases and J by 0 bases, with 15 bases between. Germline CDR1 is SEHNR and CDR2 is FQNEAQ (reference sequence). The CDR3 contains 17 residues. In nucleotides, the CDR3 is TGTGCCAGCAGCTTTGGGGGCAGTCCGAGCTCCTACAATGAGCAGTTCTTC. Translated: CASSFGGSPSSYNEQFF.

The gene calls are TRBV7-8 and TRBJ1-5; D might be TRBD1 (5 bases). Germline V gene lookup returns CDR1 SGHVS and CDR2 FQNEAQ. This CDR3 comprises 13 residues. The V end lost 2 bases, the J end lost 7 bases, and 9 bases lay between the germline ends. This CDR3 reads CASSLQGGQPQHF. The CDR3 nucleotides read TGTGCCAGCAGCTTACAGGGTGGGCAGCCCCAGCATTTT.